Shown below are 10 T cell receptor beta chains from a single sample sequenced in a study of cytomegalovirus exposure and HLA in healthy donors. The PCR made use of 60 Vbeta and 13 Jbeta primers. Measured with immunoSEQ multiplex PCR; TCRdb has only the in-frame clones, and not every one. The data hold some 70,000 clones, with just over 65% observed a single time. What was sequenced was PBMCs. Receptors originate from a woman aged 25 to 39 in good health and CMV-seronegative.

The chain joins TRBV29-1 to TRBJ2-7; 11 positions match TRBD1. The length of the CDR3 is 14 residues. Germline CDR1 SQVTM, CDR2 ANQGSEA. V lost 4 bases and J lost 3; bases outside the gene matches: 5. The DNA for the CDR3 is TGCAGCGTTGCGGCCGGGACAGGGGGCTACGAGCAGTACTTC. Its translation: CSVAAGTGGYEQYF.

This chain connects TRBV5-1 to TRBJ2-1; 9 nucleotides align to TRBD2. Germline V CDR1 and CDR2: SGHRS, YFSETQ. The CDR3 spans 15 residues. Germline trimming cut 1 base from V and 10 bases from J; bases unmatched to any gene: 9. The CDR3 nucleotides are TGCGCCAGCAGCTTGAAAGGCGGGGGGGCCGGAGAGCAGTTCTTC. This sequence encodes CASSLKGGGAGEQFF. Full variable domain (remainder filled in from reference TRBV5-1 and TRBJ2-1): KAGVTQTPRYLIKTRGQQVTLSCSPISGHRSVSWYQQTPGQGLQFLFEYFSETQRNKGNFPGRFSGRQFSNSRSEMNVSTLELGDSALYLCASSLKGGGAGEQFFGPGTRLTVL.

The V call is TRBV28, the J call TRBJ2-5; D is uncertain. Per the germline V gene, CDR1 is MDHEN and CDR2 is SYDVKM. The length of the CDR3 is 13 residues. V was pared by 6 bases and J by 5 bases, with 13 bases between. For the CDR3, the DNA is TGTGCCAGCAGCACACCCCTCCAGGAGACCCAGTACTTC. The encoded protein is CASSTPLQETQYF.

This clone was detected only a few times. The V call is TRBV29-1, the J call TRBJ2-1; TRBD1 aligns across 11 bases. V shed 3 bases, J shed 8 bases, and the junction held 6 bases outside the gene matches. The CDR3 has 14 residues. Germline V gene lookup returns CDR1 SQVTM and CDR2 ANQGSEA. The CDR3, as DNA: TGCAGCGTTGACCGGACAGGGGGCAGGGATGAGCAGTTCTTC. Its translation is CSVDRTGGRDEQFF.

The chain has TRBV6-6 and TRBJ2-1, with 11 bases identical to TRBD2. Trimming took 6 bases from V and 0 from J; bases not matched to a gene: 4. Per the germline V gene, CDR1 is MNHNY and CDR2 is SVGAGI (reference sequence). The CDR3 loop spans 16 amino acids. The CDR3 DNA sequence: TGTGCCAGCAGCAATAGCGGGGGGGCCTCCTACAATGAGCAGTTCTTC. Amino acid sequence: CASSNSGGASYNEQFF.

The table lists this clone with a few counts. This sequence joins TRBV2 and TRBJ1-5; TRBD1 might be the D (5 bases). Trimming left V 4 bases short and J 7 bases short, with 26 bases between. The CDR3 runs to 18 residues. Per germline, CDR1 SNHLY and CDR2 FYNNEI. The CDR3 protein is CASSVRPPGRPGRQPQHF. In DNA, the CDR3 is TGTGCCAGCAGTGTACGCCCTCCGGGACGTCCTGGGAGGCAGCCCCAGCATTTT. Together with reference TRBV2 and TRBJ1-5, the CDR3 gives the full variable domain: EPEVTQTPSHQVTQMGQEVILRCVPISNHLYFYWYRQILGQKVEFLVSFYNNEISEKSEIFDDQFSVERPDGSNFTLKIRSTKLEDSAMYFCASSVRPPGRPGRQPQHFGDGTRLSIL.

The V call is TRBV19, the J call TRBJ2-7, with D perhaps matching TRBD2 (6 bases). Trimming removed 5 bases at V and 1 base at J, with 15 bases between. This CDR3 spans 15 amino acids. The germline gives CDR1 LNHDA, CDR2 SQIVND (reference sequence). In DNA, the CDR3 is TGTGCCAGTAGTGTGGTCTTGGCGGGATCCTACGAGCAGTACTTC. Translated: CASSVVLAGSYEQYF.

The chain joins TRBV28 to TRBJ1-1; D gene unclear. CDR1 and CDR2 from the germline V gene are MDHEN and SYDVKM. The CDR3 sequence is 12 residues long. The germline V and J ends were trimmed by 10 bases and 1 base, with 10 bases remaining between them. The CDR3 nucleotides read TGTGCCATCACGGGGAGGAACACTGAAGCTTTCTTT. This codes for CAITGRNTEAFF.

This clone showed up just once. The V and J genes are TRBV19 and TRBJ1-2; unclear D gene. The CDR3 has 15 amino acids. The germline CDR1 and CDR2 sequences are LNHDA and SQIVND (reference sequence). Between the trimmed V and J ends, which lost 5 bases and 3 bases, there was a span of 16 bases. The CDR3 DNA is TGTGCCAGTAGTCCCTTAGACCCCGGGGACTATGGCTACACCTTC. Translation: CASSPLDPGDYGYTF.

The J gene is TRBJ2-7, the V gene TRBV9; possible D gene TRBD2, 5 bases. Germline V gene data show CDR1 as SGDLS and CDR2 as YYNGEE. V lost 0 bases and J 6 bases, leaving 10 bases between the germline ends. The CDR3 has 13 amino acids. CDR3 protein: CASSVGSGFEQYF. The CDR3, as DNA: TGTGCCAGCAGCGTAGGGTCGGGGTTCGAGCAGTACTTC. The variable domain in full, with the rest retrieved from reference TRBV9 and TRBJ2-7, is DSGVTQTPKHLITATGQRVTLRCSPRSGDLSVYWYQQSLDQGLQFLIQYYNGEERAKGNILERFSAQQFPDLHSELNLSSLELGDSALYFCASSVGSGFEQYFGPGTRLTVT.